This T cell receptor (beta chain) was documented in a study of siplizumab effects on memory and regulatory T cells. Whole-study results and caveats: Mappable alloreactive CD4+ clones were on average around 69% Treg-derived with siplizumab, roughly 28% in controls. Memory T cells appeared less diverse than naive cells, which seemed to contribute substantially to alloresponse. Proliferating siplizumab-cultured Tregs lacked confirmed suppressive function.

From germline, CDR1 is LNHDA and CDR2 SQIVND (reference sequence). This CDR3 region has 16 residues. V shed 9 bases, J shed 0 bases, and the junction held 13 bases outside the gene matches. A note on this clone: No antigen is known for it.

Data came from immunoSEQ multiplex PCR; TCRdb stores just in-frame clones and leaves some out. This table has fewer than 85,000 clones, about 87% appearing once. The sequence derives from a human donor in good health. Sequenced: Tregs sorted from blood. The chain links TRBV19 to TRBJ1-1, with 7 bases aligning to TRBD1. CDR3 nucleotide sequence: TGTGCCAGCTCAACTGGACAGGCGATCATGAACACTGAAGCTTTCTTT. This gives the protein CASSTGQAIMNTEAFF. Full variable domain (rest looked up from reference TRBV19 and TRBJ1-1): DGGITQSPKYLFRKEGQNVTLSCEQNLNHDAMYWYRQDPGQGLRLIYYSQIVNDFQKGDIAEGYSVSREKKESFPLTVTSAQKNPTAFYLCASSTGQAIMNTEAFFGQGTRLTVV.